Below are 10 T cell receptor beta chains sequenced from a single sample in a study of cytomegalovirus exposure and HLA in healthy donors. The PCR contained 60 Vbeta and 13 Jbeta primers. TCRdb keeps only in-frame clones here, not all; method: immunoSEQ multiplex PCR. The sample records about 150,000 clones, approximately 80% being singletons. The sample consisted of PBMCs. All receptors come from a woman in her 50s in good health and CMV-seropositive.

The chain couples TRBV5-5 to TRBJ2-5; the match to TRBD1 covers 8 bases. The tail of the sequence fits TRBJ2-7 better, so the J call may be wrong. Germline CDR1 SGHKS, CDR2 YYEKEE (reference sequence). There are 15 residues in the CDR3. CDR3 nucleotides: TGTGCCAGCAGCTTGTCTACTGACAGGGGCTACGAGCAGTACTTC. Translation: CASSLSTDRGYEQYF.

This chain joins TRBV10-2 and TRBJ2-7; D is uncertain. Germline V CDR1 and CDR2: WSHSY, SAAADI. This CDR3 is built from 11 residues. Trimming left V 3 bases short and J 5 bases short, with 5 bases between. The CDR3 DNA reads TGCGCCAGCAGTGAAATCGACGAGCAGTACTTC. Its protein product is CASSEIDEQYF.

The chain combines TRBV6-6 with TRBJ1-3; TRBD1 might be the D (6 bases). Germline V gene lookup returns CDR1 MNHNY and CDR2 SVGAGI (reference sequence). Trimming took 5 bases from V and 0 from J, leaving 14 bases between them. The CDR3 has 16 residues. DNA of the CDR3: TGTGCCAGCAGTAATTTACAGGACAGCTCTGGAAACACCATATATTTT. This sequence encodes CASSNLQDSSGNTIYF.

In regard to this clone: Other DNA sequences from this sample encode an identical CDR3 as well. V usage is TRBV6-1 and J usage is TRBJ2-3, with 8 bases aligning to TRBD2. V gave up 1 base and J gave up 3 bases; unmatched junction bases: 9. The V gene's germline CDR1 is MNHNS and CDR2 SASEGT. The CDR3 runs to 17 residues. CDR3 nucleotides: TGTGCCAGCAGTGAAGGGGTTAGCGGGGTTGGGACAGATACGCAGTATTTT. Translating gives CASSEGVSGVGTDTQYF.

The chain is built from TRBV29-1 and TRBJ2-1, with a tentative D call TRBD2 (6 bases). Trimming left V 7 bases short and J 5 bases short, with 24 bases between. The CDR3 sequence is 16 residues long. CDR1 and CDR2 from the germline V gene are SQVTM and ANQGSEA. The CDR3 here is CSGSTPLGGEHNEQFF. DNA of the CDR3: TGCAGCGGCTCGACCCCCCTGGGCGGGGAACACAATGAGCAGTTCTTC.

The rearrangement joins TRBV29-1 to TRBJ1-2; 7 positions match TRBD1. The CDR3 is 11 amino acids. Germline CDR1 reads SQVTM; CDR2 reads ANQGSEA. Losses at the gene ends were 5 bases for V and 6 bases for J; bases not matched to a gene: 3. CDR3 in amino acids: CSVQQGDGYTF. CDR3 DNA sequence: TGCAGCGTTCAGCAGGGGGATGGCTACACCTTC.

This rearrangement joins TRBV6-4 to TRBJ2-7, with 9 positions matching TRBD1. CDR3 length: 16 residues. CDR1 MRHNA and CDR2 SNTAGT come from the germline V gene. Unmatched junction bases numbered 5, after V lost 0 bases and J lost 2 bases. The CDR3 sequence: CASSDSGTGCAYEQYF. The CDR3 DNA reads TGTGCCAGCAGTGACTCCGGGACAGGGTGTGCCTACGAGCAGTACTTC.

The genes are TRBV7-8 and TRBJ1-6, with no clear D. This CDR3 spans 14 amino acids. Trimming shortened V by 1 base and J by 8 bases, and 9 bases separated the two germline ends. Germline assignment: CDR1 SGHVS and CDR2 FQNEAQ. CDR3 sequence reads: CASSLGERYSPLHF. CDR3 in DNA: TGTGCCAGCAGCTTAGGTGAGAGGTATTCACCCCTCCACTTT.

The chain uses TRBV10-1 and TRBJ2-7; 10 nucleotides agree with TRBD1. The germline gives CDR1 WNHNN, CDR2 SYGVQD (reference sequence). This CDR3 is built from 14 residues. V shed 6 bases and J 5 bases; nucleotides not matched to a gene: 7. Written as DNA, the CDR3 is TGCGCCAGCAGACGGGACAGGGGAAGTCACGAGCAGTACTTC. It translates to CASRRDRGSHEQYF.

The table lists this clone with a count of one. The rearrangement links TRBV5-8 to TRBJ2-1; possible D gene TRBD1, 6 bases. The length of the CDR3 is 12 residues. CDR1 is SGHTS and CDR2 is YDEGEE in the germline V gene. Trimming pared 1 base from V and 10 bases from J, leaving 9 bases between. The CDR3 loop reads CASSLYDREQFF. CDR3 DNA: TGTGCCAGCAGCTTGTACGACAGGGAGCAGTTCTTC. Full variable domain (missing parts from reference TRBV5-8 and TRBJ2-1): EAGVTQSPTHLIKTRGQQATLRCSPISGHTSVYWYQQALGLGLQFLLWYDEGEERNRGNFPPRFSGRQFPNYSSELNVNALELEDSALYLCASSLYDREQFFGPGTRLTVL.